This passage covers 5 T cell receptor beta chains from one sample sequenced in a study of STAT5B mutations in CD4+ large granular lymphocyte leukemia. Sequencing used immunoSEQ multiplex PCR; TCRdb keeps in-frame clones, though not all of them. The sample has tens of thousands of clones; approximately 79% are singletons. Specimen: CD4+ T cells from blood buffy coats. These receptors all stem from a human donor in good health.

This chain links TRBV10-3 with TRBJ2-5, with D possibly being TRBD1 or TRBD2 (5 bases each). Matching the DNA end better, TRBJ2-7 makes the J call doubtful. CDR3 length: 13 amino acids. The germline V gene has CDR1 ENHRY and CDR2 SYGVKD. CDR3 nucleotide sequence: TGTGCCATCAGCCGGGACGGGTGGTACGAGCAGTACTTC. As protein: CAISRDGWYEQYF.

The chain couples TRBV29-1 to TRBJ2-5, with 12 bases fitting TRBD2. Germline loops: CDR1 SQVTM, CDR2 ANQGSEA. This CDR3 has 16 residues. The trim removed 7 bases at V and 1 base at J, leaving 10 bases unmatched. The CDR3 region has the DNA TGCAGCGGCTCCGGGACTAGCGGGCCCTTCCAAGAGACCCAGTACTTC. It translates to CSGSGTSGPFQETQYF.

The chain carries TRBV6-6 and TRBJ1-1; D is possibly TRBD1 (6 bases). Trimming took 3 bases from V and 0 from J, leaving 11 bases between them. The CDR3 contains 15 residues. The germline V gene encodes CDR1 MNHNY and CDR2 SVGAGI (reference sequence). The CDR3 DNA sequence: TGTGCCAGCAGTTATTCGGGACAAATGAACACTGAAGCTTTCTTT. Translation: CASSYSGQMNTEAFF.

V and J are TRBV21-1 and TRBJ1-4; the table gives TRBD1 as D, unverified against the DNA. TRBV21-1 is labeled a pseudogene. This CDR3 is built from 20 residues. CDR3 in DNA: TGTGCCAGCAGCAAAGATCAAAGGTCTGACCCCAGCTCAGGCGATGAAAAACTGTTTTTT. It specifies CASSKDQRSDPSSGDEKLFF.

This chain links TRBV20-1 with TRBJ2-1; D remains unclear. Germline V gene lookup returns CDR1 DFQATT and CDR2 SNEGSKA (reference sequence). V lost 8 bases and J lost 5, with 10 bases in between. This CDR3 has 11 amino acids. The CDR3 reads CSPWANNEQFF. CDR3 in DNA: TGCAGTCCTTGGGCTAACAATGAGCAGTTCTTC.